The 4 T cell receptor beta chains listed next were all sequenced from one sample in a study of graft-versus-host responses after intestinal transplantation. The data were produced by immunoSEQ multiplex PCR, yet TCRdb's version contains in-frame clones alone and is incomplete. The profile shows roughly 20,000 clones, approximately 46% of them singletons. The source material was alloreactive CD4+ T cells from a mixed lymphocyte reaction culture, sampled before intestinal transplant. Stated subset: CFSE-low proliferating T cells sorted from roughly six-day pre-transplant mixed lymphocyte reaction (GvH or HvG direction). These receptor sequences come from a human patient who received an intestinal transplant.

The rearrangement joins TRBV19 to TRBJ1-2, with TRBD1 identical over 8 bases. CDR1 and CDR2 (germline): LNHDA, SQIVND (reference sequence). This CDR3 has 15 residues. Germline trimming cut 6 bases from V and 3 bases from J; bases unmatched to any gene: 9. The CDR3 bases are TGTGCCAGTAGCGCAGGGGGCGCTCCCCACTATGGCTACACCTTC. Translated: CASSAGGAPHYGYTF. Variable domain in full (rest from reference TRBV19 and TRBJ1-2): DGGITQSPKYLFRKEGQNVTLSCEQNLNHDAMYWYRQDPGQGLRLIYYSQIVNDFQKGDIAEGYSVSREKKESFPLTVTSAQKNPTAFYLCASSAGGAPHYGYTFGSGTRLTVV.

The V gene is TRBV6-6, the J gene TRBJ1-1, with a tentative D call TRBD1 (6 bases). The CDR3 spans 15 residues. Per the germline V gene, CDR1 is MNHNY and CDR2 is SVGAGI (reference sequence). The ends were cut back, 3 bases at V and 4 bases at J, with 15 bases in the middle. The CDR3 is CASSYGGAGGTEAFF. Written as DNA, the CDR3 is TGTGCCAGCAGTTATGGGGGCGCGGGAGGCACTGAAGCTTTCTTT.

There are a few counts of this clone. The V and J genes are TRBV7-9 and TRBJ1-1; no clear D gene. The germline gives CDR1 SEHNR, CDR2 FQNEAQ (reference sequence). This CDR3 is 13 amino acids long. The V end was cut by 3 bases, the J end by 0 bases, with 5 bases between. The DNA of the CDR3 is TGTGCCAGCAGCTTCGACATGAACACTGAAGCTTTCTTT. Translating it yields CASSFDMNTEAFF.

This chain joins TRBV12-5 and TRBJ2-7, with D tentatively TRBD1 (5 bases). There are 13 residues in the CDR3. V was trimmed by 1 base and J by 7 bases, leaving 11 bases between them. Germline-derived CDR1 and CDR2 are LGHNT and FRNRAP. The CDR3 coding sequence is TGTGCTAGTGGTTTGGGGCCAGGGATTGAGCAGTACTTC. It is translated as CASGLGPGIEQYF.